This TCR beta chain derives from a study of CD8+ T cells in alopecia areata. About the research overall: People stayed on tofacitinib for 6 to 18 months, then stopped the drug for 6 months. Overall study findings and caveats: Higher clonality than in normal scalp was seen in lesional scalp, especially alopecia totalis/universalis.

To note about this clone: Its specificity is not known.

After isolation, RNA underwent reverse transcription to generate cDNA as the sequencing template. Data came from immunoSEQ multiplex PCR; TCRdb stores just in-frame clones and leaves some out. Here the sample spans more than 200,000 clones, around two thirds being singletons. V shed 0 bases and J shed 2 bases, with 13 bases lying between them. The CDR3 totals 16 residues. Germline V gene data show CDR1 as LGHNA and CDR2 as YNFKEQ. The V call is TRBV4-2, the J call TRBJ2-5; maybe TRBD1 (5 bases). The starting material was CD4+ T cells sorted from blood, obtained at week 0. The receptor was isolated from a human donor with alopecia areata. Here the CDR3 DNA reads TGTGCCAGCAGCCAAGACGAAAACAGGCCTCAAGAGACCCAGTACTTC. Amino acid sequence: CASSQDENRPQETQYF.